Sequencing of this T cell receptor beta chain was carried out in a study of human T cells and chemical hapten exposure. Study background: Patch testing was performed with 0.01% DPC on the upper back, with reading at 6 days. The variation in per-sample TCR yields arose mainly from small differences in pooled library volumes.

Remarks on this clonotype: What it binds is unknown.

Whole-study results and caveats: Unchanged with DPC sensitization were TCRs above 1 in 1000 frequency.

In germline, CDR1 is SGHTA, CDR2 FQGNSA. Trimming removed 5 bases at V and 0 bases at J, with 2 bases between. The CDR3 is 13 amino acids. Specified time point: pre-sensitization, week 0. Regarding treatment: therapeutic diphenylcyclopropenone sensitization with weekly scalp DPC. Library preparation tagged each individual cDNA molecule with a unique molecular identifier. TCRdb re-analysed the RACE reads in MiXCR, keeping a single row per CDR3 protein. The sample lists around 120,000 distinct CDR3 sequences, roughly 13% occurring once. Source: whole blood, taken in connection with sensitization to the hapten diphenylcyclopropenone (DPC). This chain links TRBV7-2 with TRBJ2-6; D is uncertain. The clonotype comes from a young woman with alopecia areata. Some clones in this sample may be carry-over from other donors' samples. The CDR3 loop reads CASSGSGANVLTF. In DNA, the CDR3 is TGTGCCAGCAGCGGCTCTGGGGCCAACGTCCTGACTTTC.